The 5 T cell receptor beta chains below all came from one sample that was sequenced in a study of T cell clones after liver transplantation. The table came from immunoSEQ multiplex PCR; TCRdb's copy has only in-frame clones and leaves some out. The table includes under 20,000 clones, 80% detected once. Here the sequenced sample was CD8+ T cells from blood, taken around 50 months after liver transplant. These receptors were collected from a human patient who received a liver transplant. Some T cells may be graft donor cells.

The chain is built from TRBV4-2 and TRBJ1-5, with D hard to call. CDR3 length: 16 amino acids. CDR1 is LGHNA and CDR2 is YNFKEQ in the germline V gene. Trimming cost V 0 bases and J 0 bases, with 9 bases left between them. CDR3 in amino acids: CASSQETEYSNQPQHF. DNA for the CDR3: TGTGCCAGCAGCCAAGAGACGGAGTATAGCAATCAGCCCCAGCATTTT.

The chain combines TRBV14 with TRBJ2-7, with D possibly matching TRBD2 (6 bases). The V end was cut by 4 bases, the J end by 1 base, with 14 bases between. Germline CDR1 and CDR2: SGHDN and FVKESK. This CDR3 region has 15 residues. The CDR3 protein is CASSRSGDLSYEQYF. CDR3 nucleotide sequence: TGTGCCAGCAGCCGGTCGGGGGACCTATCCTACGAGCAGTACTTC.

This sequence joins TRBV6-6 and TRBJ2-2, with D uncertain. The CDR3 is 15 amino acids. Per germline, CDR1 MNHNY and CDR2 SVGAGI (reference sequence). V lost 0 bases to trimming and J lost 0 bases, with 5 bases between them. The CDR3 reads CASSYSASNTGELFF. The DNA for the CDR3 is TGTGCCAGCAGTTACTCAGCGTCGAACACCGGGGAGCTGTTTTTT.

This clone appeared a few times. The genes are TRBV2 and TRBJ1-2, with D maybe TRBD1 (5 bases). This CDR3 region has 17 residues. V lost 2 bases, J lost 0 bases, and 16 bases lay in between. CDR1 SNHLY and CDR2 FYNNEI come from the germline V gene. CDR3 bases: TGTGCCAGCAGTGAAAGGTCAGGGAGGGCCACTAACTATGGCTACACCTTC. Its translation is CASSERSGRATNYGYTF.

V and J are TRBV28 and TRBJ2-5, with 9 bases identical to TRBD1. J gave up 1 base and V 2 bases, and 11 bases lay outside the gene matches. The V gene's germline CDR1 is MDHEN and CDR2 SYDVKM. This CDR3 spans 18 amino acids. The CDR3 loop is CASSLGTGLQRTQETQYF. The CDR3 DNA reads as TGTGCCAGCAGTTTAGGGACAGGGCTGCAGCGGACCCAAGAGACCCAGTACTTC.